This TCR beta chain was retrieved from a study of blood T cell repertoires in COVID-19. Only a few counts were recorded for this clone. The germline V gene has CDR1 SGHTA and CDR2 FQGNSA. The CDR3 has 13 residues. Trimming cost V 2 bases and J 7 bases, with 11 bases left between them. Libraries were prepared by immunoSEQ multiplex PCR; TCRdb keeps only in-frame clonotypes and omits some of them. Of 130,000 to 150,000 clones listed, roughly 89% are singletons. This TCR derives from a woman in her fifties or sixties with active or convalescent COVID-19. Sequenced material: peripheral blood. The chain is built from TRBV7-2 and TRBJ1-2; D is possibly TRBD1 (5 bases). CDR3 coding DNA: TGTGCCAGCAGCTTAAACGGGGGGTTTGGCTACACCTTC. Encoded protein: CASSLNGGFGYTF.